The 24 T cell receptor beta chains below come from one sample, sequenced in a study of cytomegalovirus exposure and HLA in healthy donors. It was with 60 Vbeta and 13 Jbeta primers that the PCR ran. Sequencing used immunoSEQ multiplex PCR; TCRdb keeps in-frame clones, though not all of them. Among about 200,000 clones, around 79% were seen once, and the ten largest hold nearly 0.4%. Sequencing input: PBMCs. The receptor source for this set is a male donor in good health and CMV-seropositive.

The V gene is TRBV4-2, the J gene TRBJ1-2; TRBD1 might be the D (6 bases). The germline V gene encodes CDR1 LGHNA and CDR2 YNFKEQ. The CDR3 is made up of 16 amino acids. The V and J ends lost 0 bases and 1 base respectively, with 12 bases between them. In DNA, the CDR3 is TGTGCCAGCAGCCAAGAGGGACAATTAAATAACTATGGCTACACCTTC. It is translated as CASSQEGQLNNYGYTF.

This clone was recorded once. The rearrangement links TRBV10-3 to TRBJ2-1, with D tentatively TRBD2 (7 bases). V was clipped by 6 bases and J by 9 bases, with 21 bases between them. CDR3 size: 15 residues. Germline V gene lookup returns CDR1 ENHRY and CDR2 SYGVKD. The CDR3 DNA follows: TGTGCCATCAGCTCGACTGGAGGGGGGGCGATTGAGCAGTTCTTC. This codes for CAISSTGGGAIEQFF.

The V gene is TRBV18, the J gene TRBJ1-1; TRBD1 is a possible D gene (5 bases). The germline V gene encodes CDR1 KGHSH and CDR2 LQKENI. There are 14 residues in the CDR3. The V end lost 6 bases, the J end lost 1 base, and 12 bases lay between the germline ends. CDR3 sequence (DNA): TGTGCCAGCTCCTATCAGGGCGGGAACACTGAAGCTTTCTTT. The encoded protein is CASSYQGGNTEAFF.

V gene TRBV7-2 combines with J gene TRBJ2-7; D unresolved. Trimming cost V 2 bases and J 2 bases, with 4 bases left between them. The CDR3 has 12 amino acids. CDR1 is SGHTA and CDR2 is FQGNSA in the germline V gene. Here the CDR3 reads CASSLTAYEQYF. The CDR3 bases are TGTGCCAGCAGCTTAACAGCCTACGAGCAGTACTTC.

A remark on this clone: The junction does not match germline at one end; this may be a read error. The chain is built from TRBV15 and TRBJ1-6, with 8 bases lining up with TRBD1. The CDR3 extends over 17 amino acids. Looked up from germline, CDR1 is LNHNV and CDR2 is YYDKDF (reference sequence). CDR3 in amino acids: CATSGEDRAAVYSPLHF. The CDR3 coding sequence is TGTGCCACCAGCGGAGAGGACAGGGCAGCTGTCTATTCACCCCTCCACTTT.

Note on this clone: In the same sample, other DNA sequences code for this CDR3. The chain combines TRBV5-6 with TRBJ2-7; D remains ambiguous. CDR1 and CDR2 from the germline V gene are SGHDT and YYEEEE. The CDR3 loop spans 12 amino acids. The V end was cut by 0 bases, the J end by 7 bases, with 8 bases between. CDR3 DNA sequence: TGTGCCAGCAGCTTGGAGCAATATGAGCAGTACTTC. This translates into CASSLEQYEQYF.

The genes are TRBV6-5 and TRBJ2-7, with 10 bases lining up with TRBD1. With 5 bases clipped from V and 1 base from J, the junction kept 5 bases outside the gene matches. The CDR3 sequence is 15 residues long. Germline lookup yields CDR1 MNHEY and CDR2 SVGAGI. CDR3 nucleotides: TGTGCCAGCAGTAGACAGGGGGCTCGTTCCTACGAGCAGTACTTC. Its translation: CASSRQGARSYEQYF.

The rearrangement uses TRBV7-2 and TRBJ2-7; TRBD1 agrees at 12 bases. The germline V gene encodes CDR1 SGHTA and CDR2 FQGNSA. CDR3 length equals 15 residues. With V trimmed by 5 bases and J by 3 bases, 5 bases remained unmatched. CDR3 sequence: CASSRGTGGVYEQYF. The CDR3 DNA is TGTGCCAGCAGCCGAGGGACAGGGGGCGTCTACGAGCAGTACTTC.

The chain uses TRBV5-1 and TRBJ2-7; 8 bases fit TRBD1. The CDR3 extends over 16 amino acids. Losses at the gene ends were 3 bases for V and 2 bases for J; bases not matched to a gene: 10. The germline V gene has CDR1 SGHRS and CDR2 YFSETQ. The CDR3 region is CASSSTGGWGTYEQYF. CDR3 DNA sequence: TGCGCCAGCAGCTCTACAGGGGGGTGGGGCACCTACGAGCAGTACTTC. The variable domain in full, completed from reference TRBV5-1 and TRBJ2-7, reads KAGVTQTPRYLIKTRGQQVTLSCSPISGHRSVSWYQQTPGQGLQFLFEYFSETQRNKGNFPGRFSGRQFSNSRSEMNVSTLELGDSALYLCASSSTGGWGTYEQYFGPGTRLTVT.

V usage is TRBV10-3 and J usage is TRBJ2-3, with D perhaps TRBD2 (5 bases). This CDR3 region has 14 residues. With 2 bases removed from V and 4 bases from J, the gap between germline ends came to 10 bases. CDR1 is ENHRY and CDR2 is SYGVKD in the germline V gene. Written as DNA, the CDR3 is TGTGCCATCAGTGAGGTGGGAGTGGCAGATACGCAGTATTTT. Its translation: CAISEVGVADTQYF.

The chain carries TRBV28 and TRBJ1-5, with D unclear. From germline, CDR1 is MDHEN and CDR2 SYDVKM. CDR3 size: 16 residues. Deletions cut 4 bases from V and 9 bases from J, with 22 bases between. CDR3 DNA sequence: TGTGCCAGCAGTTCCACCCGGACGCCTTCGGGGATGCCCCAGCATTTT. Amino acid sequence: CASSSTRTPSGMPQHF.

The J gene is TRBJ1-5, the V gene TRBV7-2; no reliable D call. CDR1 SGHTA and CDR2 FQGNSA come from the germline V gene. CDR3 length equals 15 residues. V was shortened by 5 bases and J by 6 bases, with 17 bases between the two germline ends. DNA for the CDR3: TGTGCCAGCAGCACCCAAGGAGGGTCGGGTCAGCCCCAGCATTTT. The encoded protein is CASSTQGGSGQPQHF.

The rearrangement links TRBV12-5 to TRBJ2-7; D perhaps matches TRBD1 (6 bases). CDR1 LGHNT and CDR2 FRNRAP come from the germline V gene. CDR3 length: 12 amino acids. V gave up 5 bases and J gave up 3 bases, with 8 bases separating them. CDR3 coding DNA: TGTGCTAGTGGTCCGGACAGCTACGAGCAGTACTTC. Residues: CASGPDSYEQYF.

The chain couples TRBV5-6 to TRBJ2-5, with D uncertain. The CDR3 extends over 15 amino acids. In germline, CDR1 is SGHDT, CDR2 YYEEEE. V shed 1 base and J shed 3 bases, with 13 bases lying between them. This chain's CDR3 is CASSLYWSREETQYF. The CDR3 DNA reads as TGTGCCAGCAGCTTGTATTGGAGCAGAGAAGAGACCCAGTACTTC.

The rearrangement joins TRBV6-5 to TRBJ2-7, with TRBD2 matching 9 bases. Germline loops: CDR1 MNHEY, CDR2 SVGAGI. The CDR3 is made up of 16 amino acids. Losses at the gene ends were 2 bases for V and 0 bases for J; bases not matched to a gene: 5. The CDR3 DNA is TGTGCCAGCAGTTACGGCAGCGGGGGGAACTCCTACGAGCAGTACTTC. It encodes CASSYGSGGNSYEQYF.

This clone was observed a few times. The chain links TRBV5-6 to TRBJ2-7; D uncertain. V lost 3 bases to trimming and J lost 3 bases, with 7 bases between them. The CDR3 is made up of 12 amino acids. CDR1 is SGHDT, CDR2 YYEEEE, per germline. As DNA, the CDR3 is TGTGCCAGCAGCTCCCTAAACTACGAGCAGTACTTC. Amino acids: CASSSLNYEQYF.

The V gene is TRBV7-3, the J gene TRBJ2-1; D is ambiguous. CDR3 length equals 16 residues. Trimming pared 4 bases from V and 0 bases from J, leaving 13 bases between. Germline CDR1 and CDR2: SGHTA and FQGTGA. The CDR3 here is CASSSPVPGSYNEQFF. The CDR3 coding sequence is TGTGCCAGCAGCTCCCCTGTTCCGGGCTCCTACAATGAGCAGTTCTTC.

The chain links TRBV11-3 to TRBJ2-2; D is possibly TRBD1 (7 bases). CDR1 SGHNT and CDR2 YENEEA come from the germline V gene. This CDR3 has 17 residues. Trimming took off 6 bases at V and 4 bases at J, with 21 bases between the two ends. Here the CDR3 DNA reads TGTGCCAGCAGATTAAAAACAGGGGTCGGGGGCACCGGGGAGCTGTTTTTT. Residues: CASRLKTGVGGTGELFF.

The chain joins TRBV5-4 to TRBJ1-2; D not certain. The germline gives CDR1 SGHNT, CDR2 YYREEE (reference sequence). The CDR3 covers 15 residues. V lost 0 bases to trimming and J lost 4 bases, with 13 bases between them. The DNA of the CDR3 is TGTGCCAGCAGCTTGGAAATCCGGTCGGTCTATGGCTACACCTTC. It translates to CASSLEIRSVYGYTF.

This clone came up a few times. This chain's CDR3 is CASSGAGMNTGELFF. In DNA, the CDR3 is TGTGCCAGCAGTGGGGCAGGGATGAACACCGGGGAGCTGTTTTTT. The V call is TRBV2, the J call TRBJ2-2; D might be TRBD1 (5 bases). Per the germline V gene, CDR1 is SNHLY and CDR2 is FYNNEI. Trimming left V 4 bases short and J 1 base short, with 10 bases between. This CDR3 has 15 residues. The variable domain in full, with the rest retrieved from reference TRBV2 and TRBJ2-2, is EPEVTQTPSHQVTQMGQEVILRCVPISNHLYFYWYRQILGQKVEFLVSFYNNEISEKSEIFDDQFSVERPDGSNFTLKIRSTKLEDSAMYFCASSGAGMNTGELFFGEGSRLTVL.

This clone was counted once. The J gene is TRBJ2-7, the V gene TRBV12-2; the tabulated D call, TRBD2, remains unverified against the DNA. TRBV12-2 is a pseudogene. The length of the CDR3 is 16 residues. DNA of the CDR3: TGTGCAAGTCGCTTAGCCGGTTTAGCGGGAGTAGATGAGCAGTACTTC. Protein: CASRLAGLAGVDEQYF.

The chain is built from TRBV7-2 and TRBJ1-2, with D perhaps TRBD1 (5 bases). The CDR3 has 13 residues. The germline CDR1 and CDR2 sequences are SGHTA and FQGNSA. Trimming stripped 2 bases from V and 5 bases from J, with 9 bases between. The CDR3 sequence is CASSLTGQYGYTF. Here the CDR3 DNA reads TGTGCCAGCAGCTTAACAGGCCAATATGGCTACACCTTC.

V is TRBV4-2 and J is TRBJ2-7, with TRBD2 identical over 7 bases. The V gene's germline CDR1 is LGHNA and CDR2 YNFKEQ. Unmatched junction bases numbered 11, after V lost 1 base and J lost 5 bases. The CDR3 has 16 residues. The DNA of the CDR3 is TGTGCCAGCAGCCAAGCGTTAGCAGCGGGGAGTCACGAGCAGTACTTC. It is translated as CASSQALAAGSHEQYF.

This clone appeared a single time. The chain uses TRBV5-1 and TRBJ2-7; 7 nucleotides line up with TRBD1. In germline, CDR1 is SGHRS, CDR2 YFSETQ. V lost 4 bases and J lost 4; bases outside the gene matches: 11. The CDR3 runs to 15 residues. CDR3 bases: TGCGCCAGCAGCGCCTCCGGGACAGCGGAATACGAGCAGTACTTC. Translated, it gives CASSASGTAEYEQYF.